The clone carrying this T cell receptor (beta chain) was seen more than once but under ten times. The antigen is undetermined. The sample originates from a study of blood T cells in healthy people across ages. The V gene lost 2 bases and the J gene lost 3 bases, with 23 bases spanning the gap. Looked up from germline, CDR1 is SGHNT and CDR2 is YENEEA. The CDR3 has 18 residues. With a J-beta primer mix and a sample-barcoded 5' primer, a second PCR ran roughly 6 to 11 cycles. TCRdb reanalysed the 5' RACE reads using MiXCR and keeps one entry per CDR3 protein. Of about 770,000 distinct CDR3 sequences listed, under 45% are singletons. Study-wide findings and caveats: Diversity figures derived from one million T cells were judged to underestimate the true value. Strong correlation was found linking TCR beta diversity to naive T cell percentage.

Sequenced input: blood. This rearrangement joins TRBV11-3 to TRBJ2-7, with D unclear. The origin of this receptor is a man in his sixties in good health. In DNA form, the CDR3 reads TGTGCCAGCAGCTTAACGAAGGGTCGTGGTCTTAGTTTCTACGAGCAGTACTTC. It is translated as CASSLTKGRGLSFYEQYF.